The next 25 T cell receptor beta chains were all read from a single sample in a study of cytomegalovirus exposure and HLA in healthy donors. The study ran its PCR with 60 Vbeta and 13 Jbeta primers. Generated by immunoSEQ multiplex PCR, the TCRdb table keeps only in-frame clones and is missing some. The table shows around 160,000 clones, with about 77% occurring only once. Sequencing was done on a sample of PBMCs. The receptors were gathered from a male donor in good health and CMV-seropositive.

The sample holds a few counts of this clone. This rearrangement joins TRBV10-2 to TRBJ1-4; TRBD1 agrees at 8 bases. The length of the CDR3 is 14 residues. The germline gives CDR1 WSHSY, CDR2 SAAADI. Trimming cost V 8 bases and J 3 bases; bases outside gene matches: 5. The CDR3 loop is CASGGTGPNEKLFF. CDR3 nucleotide sequence: TGCGCCAGCGGTGGGACAGGCCCTAATGAAAAACTGTTTTTT.

This clone was counted only a few times. V usage is TRBV5-1 and J usage is TRBJ1-2; tentative D call: TRBD1 (5 bases). In germline, CDR1 is SGHRS, CDR2 YFSETQ. Trimming removed 4 bases at V and 4 bases at J, with 14 bases between. The CDR3 is made up of 14 amino acids. The CDR3 loop reads CASSLQTASYGYTF. CDR3 in DNA: TGCGCCAGCAGCCTTCAGACAGCGAGCTATGGCTACACCTTC.

The rearrangement joins TRBV7-9 to TRBJ1-1; D is unresolved. V was shortened by 2 bases and J by 2 bases, with 12 bases between the two germline ends. CDR1 and CDR2 from the germline V gene are SEHNR and FQNEAQ (reference sequence). The CDR3 is 15 residues long. DNA of the CDR3: TGTGCCAGCAGCTTAAGTCAACACGTAAACACTGAAGCTTTCTTT. Translated: CASSLSQHVNTEAFF.

V usage is TRBV6-6 and J usage is TRBJ1-6; D uncertain. V lost 0 bases to trimming and J lost 0 bases, with 6 bases between them. The germline gives CDR1 MNHNY, CDR2 SVGAGI (reference sequence). The CDR3 runs to 16 residues. The CDR3 spells CASSYSQISYNSPLHF. CDR3 nucleotide sequence: TGTGCCAGCAGTTACTCACAAATCTCCTATAATTCACCCCTCCACTTT.

CDR3 residues: CASKRTSGGDYNEQFF. CDR3 bases: TGTGCCAGCAAAAGGACTAGCGGGGGGGACTACAATGAGCAGTTCTTC. The V and J genes are TRBV2 and TRBJ2-1, with 15 positions matching TRBD2. V was clipped by 7 bases and J by 3 bases; unmatched bases: 4. Germline V CDR1 and CDR2: SNHLY, FYNNEI. The CDR3 loop spans 16 amino acids.

The V and J genes are TRBV27 and TRBJ1-2, with TRBD1 identical over 7 bases. The CDR3 runs 15 residues. V trimming: 2 bases; J trimming: 2 bases; junction bases outside the gene matches: 5. CDR1 is MNHEY, CDR2 SMNVEV, per germline (reference sequence). Here the CDR3 DNA reads TGTGCCAGCAGTTTAAGGACAGGTATAAACTATGGCTACACCTTC. This encodes CASSLRTGINYGYTF.

This chain links TRBV15 with TRBJ2-7; maybe TRBD2 (5 bases). The length of the CDR3 is 16 residues. Germline V gives CDR1 LNHNV, CDR2 YYDKDF (reference sequence). V was clipped by 3 bases and J by 4 bases, with 19 bases between them. The CDR3 loop reads CATSREAQVLGYEQYF. The CDR3 DNA is TGTGCCACCAGCAGGGAGGCGCAGGTCCTCGGGTACGAGCAGTACTTC.

The rearrangement links TRBV5-1 to TRBJ2-3; TRBD2 aligns across 10 bases. J was trimmed by 0 bases and V by 0 bases; bases with no gene match: 4. Germline assignment: CDR1 SGHRS and CDR2 YFSETQ. This CDR3 has 17 residues. The CDR3 spells CASSLVAGGPSTDTQYF. The CDR3 DNA is TGCGCCAGCAGCTTGGTAGCGGGGGGCCCTAGCACAGATACGCAGTATTTT.

This sequence joins TRBV14 and TRBJ1-6; possibly TRBD1 for D (5 bases). Trimming left V 1 base short and J 14 bases short, with 12 bases between. The V gene's germline CDR1 is SGHDN and CDR2 FVKESK. The CDR3 is 13 residues long. CDR3 DNA sequence: TGTGCCAGCAGCCAAGGGGGGGGTTTCACCCTCCACTTT. It codes for CASSQGGGFTLHF. Combining the CDR3 with reference TRBV14 and TRBJ1-6 gives the whole variable domain EAGVTQFPSHSVIEKGQTVTLRCDPISGHDNLYWYRRVMGKEIKFLLHFVKESKQDESGMPNNRFLAERTGGTYSTLKVQPAELEDSGVYFCASSQGGGFTLHFGNGTRLTVT.

The rearrangement joins TRBV6-5 to TRBJ2-7; weak D call: TRBD2 (6 bases). Germline V gives CDR1 MNHEY, CDR2 SVGAGI. Trimming removed 5 bases at V and 3 bases at J, with 14 bases between. CDR3 length: 14 residues. The CDR3 DNA follows: TGTGCCAGCAGTCGGGGGACGGAGTACTACGAGCAGTACTTC. Its translation: CASSRGTEYYEQYF.

This clone was detected only a few times. The rearrangement uses TRBV5-1 and TRBJ1-1, with 8 bases that match TRBD1. Germline trimming cut 0 bases from V and 7 bases from J; bases unmatched to any gene: 2. Germline lookup yields CDR1 SGHRS and CDR2 YFSETQ. This CDR3 region has 13 residues. The DNA of the CDR3 is TGCGCCAGCAGCTTGGACAGGGGGAATGAAGCTTTCTTT. Its protein is CASSLDRGNEAFF.

The rearrangement links TRBV4-3 to TRBJ1-1, with 9 bases lining up with TRBD1. Germline CDR1 is LGHNA and CDR2 is YSLEER. The CDR3 totals 14 residues. V was clipped by 2 bases and J by 5 bases; unmatched bases: 3. CDR3 in amino acids: CASSQYRGRTEAFF. In DNA form, the CDR3 reads TGCGCCAGCAGCCAATACAGGGGGCGGACTGAAGCTTTCTTT.

The V and J genes are TRBV19 and TRBJ1-1, with TRBD1 matching 9 bases. The germline CDR1 and CDR2 sequences are LNHDA and SQIVND (reference sequence). Trimming took 5 bases from V and 4 from J; bases not matched to a gene: 5. There are 14 residues in the CDR3. The CDR3 sequence is CASSLGQGLTEAFF. The CDR3 bases are TGTGCCAGTAGTCTAGGACAGGGGCTCACTGAAGCTTTCTTT. Complete variable domain (other parts from reference TRBV19 and TRBJ1-1): DGGITQSPKYLFRKEGQNVTLSCEQNLNHDAMYWYRQDPGQGLRLIYYSQIVNDFQKGDIAEGYSVSREKKESFPLTVTSAQKNPTAFYLCASSLGQGLTEAFFGQGTRLTVV.

V and J are TRBV25-1 and TRBJ1-2; no reliable D call. The CDR3 runs 12 residues. The ends were cut back, 4 bases at V and 4 bases at J, with 7 bases in the middle. Germline CDR1 reads MGHDK; CDR2 reads SYGVNS. The CDR3, as DNA: TGTGCCAGCAGTGCAGAAATCTATGGCTACACCTTC. Its translation is CASSAEIYGYTF.

This chain links TRBV28 with TRBJ1-4; perhaps TRBD1 as D (5 bases). Trimming removed 6 bases at V and 7 bases at J, with 18 bases between. CDR3 length: 15 residues. From germline, CDR1 is MDHEN and CDR2 SYDVKM. The CDR3 DNA follows: TGTGCCAGCAGAAGAACCCGGGACTGGGCTGAAAAACTGTTTTTT. This translates into CASRRTRDWAEKLFF.

A single count supports this clone. The sample carries other DNA sequences with the same CDR3. J is TRBJ2-2 and V is TRBV9, with no clear D. V was cut by 2 bases and J by 0 bases, with 8 bases left in between. Germline CDR1 SGDLS, CDR2 YYNGEE. This CDR3 contains 15 residues. The CDR3 is CASSVGATNTGELFF. The CDR3 DNA is TGTGCCAGCAGCGTTGGAGCGACGAACACCGGGGAGCTGTTTTTT.

The chain links TRBV10-3 to TRBJ2-3, with 9 bases aligning to TRBD2. Germline V gives CDR1 ENHRY, CDR2 SYGVKD. The trim removed 1 base at V and 3 bases at J, leaving 5 bases unmatched. The CDR3 has 16 residues. The CDR3 region is CAISEWAGGPTDTQYF. The CDR3 coding sequence is TGTGCCATCAGTGAGTGGGCGGGGGGGCCGACAGATACGCAGTATTTT.

This chain connects TRBV7-9 to TRBJ2-7, with 7 bases that match TRBD1. Germline V gene lookup returns CDR1 SEHNR and CDR2 FQNEAQ (reference sequence). This CDR3 contains 14 residues. J was trimmed by 0 bases and V by 5 bases; bases with no gene match: 4. For the CDR3, the DNA is TGTGCCAGCAGCCCCCGGGACAGCTCCTACGAGCAGTACTTC. This translates into CASSPRDSSYEQYF.

The gene calls are TRBV6-4 and TRBJ2-7; the D gene is possibly TRBD2 (5 bases). Trimming left V 11 bases short and J 1 base short, with 12 bases between. The CDR3 runs 12 residues. The germline V gene has CDR1 MRHNA and CDR2 SNTAGT. CDR3 in amino acids: CACPPGSYEQYF. The CDR3 coding sequence is TGTGCCTGTCCCCCGGGGTCCTACGAGCAGTACTTC.

This clone came up once. The chain couples TRBV5-1 to TRBJ1-2; 8 nucleotides match TRBD1. With V trimmed by 2 bases and J by 2 bases, 2 bases remained unmatched. Germline V gives CDR1 SGHRS, CDR2 YFSETQ. The CDR3 totals 14 residues. CDR3 sequence reads: CASSLTGGNYGYTF. In nucleotides, the CDR3 is TGCGCCAGCAGCTTAACAGGGGGAAACTATGGCTACACCTTC.

The V call is TRBV25-1, the J call TRBJ2-3, with a weak D call TRBD1 (5 bases). This CDR3 comprises 16 residues. Germline values: CDR1 MGHDK, CDR2 SYGVNS. The V end lost 7 bases, the J end lost 2 bases, and 19 bases lay between the germline ends. CDR3 sequence reads: CASKSETESSTDTQYF. CDR3 sequence (DNA): TGTGCCAGCAAGTCCGAGACAGAGTCCTCCACAGATACGCAGTATTTT.

This sequence joins TRBV5-8 and TRBJ2-7; 9 bases align to TRBD1. The germline V gene encodes CDR1 SGHTS and CDR2 YDEGEE. V dropped 9 bases and J dropped 3; count of bases not matched to a gene: 16. The CDR3 runs to 16 residues. The CDR3 nucleotides read TGTGCCAACGATAAGTTGGGGACAGGGAGGGACTACGAGCAGTACTTC. Encoded protein: CANDKLGTGRDYEQYF.

This clone was seen just once. This chain links TRBV19 with TRBJ1-1; possible D gene TRBD1, 5 bases. The CDR3 length is 13 residues. The germline V and J ends were trimmed by 5 bases and 0 bases, with 7 bases remaining between them. CDR1 LNHDA and CDR2 SQIVND come from the germline V gene (reference sequence). CDR3 sequence: CASSSQVNTEAFF. DNA of the CDR3: TGTGCCAGTAGTTCACAGGTGAACACTGAAGCTTTCTTT.

The chain couples TRBV10-2 to TRBJ2-1, with 9 bases fitting TRBD1. Germline V CDR1 and CDR2: WSHSY, SAAADI. The CDR3 sequence is 15 residues long. V shed 6 bases and J 5 bases; nucleotides not matched to a gene: 8. CDR3 amino acids: CASRRPGQGDNEQFF. The DNA for the CDR3 is TGCGCCAGCAGACGACCGGGACAGGGAGACAATGAGCAGTTCTTC.

This chain uses TRBV6-1 with TRBJ2-5, with TRBD1 identical over 11 bases. With 6 bases clipped from V and 6 bases from J, the junction kept 6 bases outside the gene matches. Germline V gene sequence: CDR1 MNHNS, CDR2 SASEGT. CDR3 length equals 14 residues. Here the CDR3 DNA reads TGTGCCAGCAGGCTAGGACAGGGGGCAAAGACCCAGTACTTC. Its translation: CASRLGQGAKTQYF.